This T cell receptor (beta chain) comes out of a study of shared clonotypes between healthy human individuals. Regarding the study as a whole: About 5% was the fraction of naive CD4 clonotypes found shared across a few donors. Rarefaction showed that sequencing of sorted subsets was incomplete (despite large depth).

Data came from immunoSEQ multiplex PCR; TCRdb stores just in-frame clones and leaves some out. The repertoire consists of roughly 2,300,000 clones, with 80% to 95% occurring once and the leading ten covering approximately 0.41%. About this clone: As yet, its antigen is unknown. Different DNA sequences within this sample yield the same CDR3.

Only Caucasian adults living in Nashville, Tennessee served as donors. The source of this sequence is a man younger than 35 in good health. Some clones in this sample may be carry-over from other donors' samples. The sample was naive CD4+ T cells from PBMCs. Stated subset: CD45RA+ positively selected.

The CDR3 bases are TGCGCCAGCAGCCCCGGGACAGGGGCAGAGACCCAGTACTTC. It translates to CASSPGTGAETQYF. V is TRBV5-1 and J is TRBJ2-5; TRBD1 agrees at 10 bases. Germline CDR1 and CDR2: SGHRS and YFSETQ. The ends lost 4 bases at V and 4 bases at J; junction bases unmatched: 4. The length of the CDR3 is 14 residues.